The source of this TCR beta chain is a study of T cells in Graves' hyperthyroidism and ophthalmopathy. It was RNA transcripts that yielded the amplified TCR beta CDR3 regions. First-round RT-PCR with HTBI primers amplified the TCR CDR3 region. In TCRdb, the multiplex PCR reads were re-called with MiXCR into one record per CDR3 protein. The data show a few hundred thousand distinct CDR3 sequences, with 20% to 25% seen just once and around four fifths held by the top ten. Stable Graves' hyperthyroidism denoted no ophthalmopathy progression over 18 months. The CDR3 has 14 residues. The germline CDR1 and CDR2 sequences are SGDLS and YYNGEE. Between the trimmed V and J ends, which lost 4 bases and 1 base, there was a span of 12 bases.

The V call is TRBV9, the J call TRBJ2-7, with D unresolved. The TCR was taken from a man aged 45-65 years with Graves' hyperthyroidism. What was sequenced was blood. The CDR3 is CASSPSTLSYEQYF. For the CDR3, the DNA is TGTGCCAGCAGCCCCAGCACACTGTCCTACGAGCAGTACTTC.